The rows below give T cell receptor beta chains drawn from one sample of a study of OX40 agonist ivuxolimab in advanced cancers. TCRdb's copy holds only in-frame clones and misses some; the assay was immunoSEQ multiplex PCR. The sample has 25,000 to 30,000 clones, just under 85% seen once; the top ten hold around 27%. Sample: CD4+ or CD8+ T cells sorted from blood, taken in a trial of the OX40 agonist ivuxolimab. The receptor set was obtained from an adult with an advanced solid tumor such as melanoma, head and neck, liver or kidney cancer. Both conserved end residues are part of each CDR3. The order of the fields is V gene, D gene, clone size, J gene, CDR3 protein, CDR3 DNA. A D gene is named only where the DNA matches it firmly. Some rows have no size entry. The others give once, few or many, or a class for an expanded clone.

V gene: TRBV2
D gene: .
clone size: .
J gene: TRBJ2-3
CDR3 protein: CASSVSYRESTDTQYF
CDR3 DNA: TGTGCCAGCAGTGTGAGTTACCGGGAGTCAACAGATACGCAGTATTTT

V gene: TRBV4-1
D gene: .
clone size: .
J gene: TRBJ1-4
CDR3 protein: CASSQGPGRNEKLFF
CDR3 DNA: TGCGCCAGCAGCCAAGGGCCAGGGAGGAACGAAAAACTGTTTTTT

V gene: TRBV18
D gene: .
clone size: .
J gene: TRBJ2-1
CDR3 protein: CASSIRNGTLDLVTIYNEQFF
CDR3 DNA: TGTGCCAGCTCAATACGGAACGGGACACTTGACCTAGTAACGATCTACAATGAGCAGTTCTTC

V gene: TRBV27
D gene: .
clone size: .
J gene: TRBJ1-3
CDR3 protein: CASRPIISGSGNTIYF
CDR3 DNA: TGTGCCAGCAGACCTATCATTAGTGGCTCTGGAAACACCATATATTTT

V gene: TRBV19
D gene: .
clone size: once
J gene: TRBJ1-1
CDR3 protein: CASSISPNTEAFF
CDR3 DNA: TGTGCCAGTAGTATTTCACCGAACACTGAAGCTTTCTTT

V gene: TRBV19
D gene: .
clone size: .
J gene: TRBJ2-1
CDR3 protein: CASSFGVWNEQFF
CDR3 DNA: TGTGCCAGTAGTTTCGGCGTTTGGAATGAGCAGTTCTTC

V gene: TRBV11-3
D gene: .
clone size: .
J gene: TRBJ2-7
CDR3 protein: CASSLGGTAAYEQYF
CDR3 DNA: TGTGCCAGCAGCTTAGGAGGGACCGCCGCCTACGAGCAGTACTTC

V gene: TRBV12-5
D gene: .
clone size: .
J gene: TRBJ1-2
CDR3 protein: CASEDTGYTF
CDR3 DNA: TGTGCTAGTGAGGACACTGGCTACACCTTC

V gene: TRBV6-1
D gene: TRBD1
clone size: .
J gene: TRBJ2-6
CDR3 protein: CASSGTGSGANVLTF
CDR3 DNA: TGTGCCAGCAGTGGGACAGGGTCTGGGGCCAACGTCCTGACTTTC

V gene: TRBV6-6
D gene: TRBD1
clone size: .
J gene: TRBJ2-7
CDR3 protein: CASSYTGQEYEQYF
CDR3 DNA: TGTGCCAGCAGTTACACTGGACAGGAATACGAGCAGTACTTC

V gene: TRBV4-1
D gene: .
clone size: .
J gene: TRBJ1-3
CDR3 protein: CASSQDSGSGNTIYF
CDR3 DNA: TGCGCCAGCAGCCAAGATTCAGGCTCTGGAAACACCATATATTTT

V gene: TRBV7-8
D gene: .
clone size: .
J gene: TRBJ1-5
CDR3 protein: CASSLGGPSNQPQHF
CDR3 DNA: TGTGCCAGCAGCTTAGGAGGGCCTAGCAATCAGCCCCAGCATTTT

V gene: TRBV9
D gene: .
clone size: .
J gene: TRBJ2-2
CDR3 protein: CASSVDRTGNTGELFF
CDR3 DNA: TGTGCCAGCAGCGTAGATCGGACGGGGAACACCGGGGAGCTGTTTTTT

V gene: TRBV18
D gene: .
clone size: .
J gene: TRBJ2-2
CDR3 protein: CASSPDGGDTGELFF
CDR3 DNA: TGTGCCAGCTCACCGGATGGTGGAGACACCGGGGAGCTGTTTTTT

V gene: TRBV6-5
D gene: .
clone size: .
J gene: TRBJ2-1
CDR3 protein: CASSPDGDEQFF
CDR3 DNA: TGTGCCAGCAGCCCGGATGGCGATGAGCAGTTCTTC

V gene: TRBV11-2
D gene: .
clone size: .
J gene: TRBJ1-5
CDR3 protein: CASSLEKGDNQPQHF
CDR3 DNA: TGTGCCAGCAGCTTAGAAAAGGGAGACAATCAGCCCCAGCATTTT

V gene: TRBV19
D gene: .
clone size: .
J gene: TRBJ2-7
CDR3 protein: CASSVGGSLYEQYF
CDR3 DNA: TGTGCCAGTAGCGTAGGAGGGTCTCTATACGAGCAGTACTTC

V gene: TRBV27
D gene: .
clone size: .
J gene: TRBJ2-5
CDR3 protein: CASSLSRDSETQYF
CDR3 DNA: TGTGCCAGCAGTTTATCTAGGGACTCCGAGACCCAGTACTTC

V gene: TRBV7-8
D gene: .
clone size: .
J gene: TRBJ2-3
CDR3 protein: CASSLANGPSTTDTQYF
CDR3 DNA: TGTGCCAGCAGCTTAGCGAACGGTCCTAGCACCACAGATACGCAGTATTTT

V gene: TRBV27
D gene: TRBD1
clone size: .
J gene: TRBJ2-1
CDR3 protein: CASSTDRGNEQFF
CDR3 DNA: TGTGCCAGCAGCACCGACAGGGGCAATGAGCAGTTCTTC

V gene: TRBV9
D gene: TRBD2
clone size: .
J gene: TRBJ2-1
CDR3 protein: CASSGLILAEGYNEQFF
CDR3 DNA: TGTGCCAGCAGCGGTTTAATCCTAGCGGAGGGCTACAATGAGCAGTTCTTC

V gene: TRBV30
D gene: TRBD1
clone size: .
J gene: TRBJ2-5
CDR3 protein: CAWSAGTAQETQYF
CDR3 DNA: TGTGCCTGGAGTGCCGGGACAGCCCAAGAGACCCAGTACTTC

V gene: TRBV27
D gene: .
clone size: .
J gene: TRBJ1-2
CDR3 protein: CATWGSGGYTF
CDR3 DNA: TGTGCCACCTGGGGTTCGGGTGGCTACACCTTC

V gene: TRBV13
D gene: .
clone size: few
J gene: TRBJ1-5
CDR3 protein: CASSFGMEPQHF
CDR3 DNA: TGTGCCAGCAGCTTTGGGATGGAGCCCCAGCATTTT

V gene: TRBV11-2
D gene: TRBD1
clone size: .
J gene: TRBJ2-7
CDR3 protein: CASTPGQGSTYEQYF
CDR3 DNA: TGTGCCAGCACCCCAGGACAGGGTTCGACCTACGAGCAGTACTTC

V gene: TRBV27
D gene: .
clone size: once
J gene: TRBJ2-3
CDR3 protein: CASSLLTSTDTQYF
CDR3 DNA: TGTGCCAGCAGTTTGCTTACTAGCACAGATACGCAGTATTTT

V gene: TRBV9
D gene: TRBD2
clone size: .
J gene: TRBJ2-7
CDR3 protein: CASSYSGGAYEQYF
CDR3 DNA: TGTGCCAGCAGCTACTCGGGGGGAGCCTACGAGCAGTACTTC

V gene: TRBV30
D gene: .
clone size: .
J gene: TRBJ2-7
CDR3 protein: CAWSGPTGEQYF
CDR3 DNA: TGTGCCTGGAGTGGACCAACGGGCGAGCAGTACTTC

V gene: TRBV6-5
D gene: .
clone size: .
J gene: TRBJ2-1
CDR3 protein: CASSLGDPQNNEQFF
CDR3 DNA: TGTGCCAGCAGTTTGGGCGACCCCCAAAACAATGAGCAGTTCTTC

V gene: TRBV5-1
D gene: .
clone size: .
J gene: TRBJ1-1
CDR3 protein: CASSLREGRNTEAFF
CDR3 DNA: TGCGCCAGCAGCTTGCGGGAGGGGCGGAACACTGAAGCTTTCTTT

V gene: TRBV11-3
D gene: TRBD1
clone size: once
J gene: TRBJ1-2
CDR3 protein: CASSTHRGRGYGYTF
CDR3 DNA: TGTGCCAGCAGCACCCACAGGGGCCGGGGCTATGGCTACACCTTC

V gene: TRBV2
D gene: TRBD1
clone size: .
J gene: TRBJ1-6
CDR3 protein: CASSWTGVNSPLHF
CDR3 DNA: TGTGCCAGCAGTTGGACAGGGGTGAATTCACCCCTCCACTTT

V gene: TRBV5-6
D gene: .
clone size: once
J gene: TRBJ1-2
CDR3 protein: CASSLSRQILFYGYTF
CDR3 DNA: TGTGCCAGCAGCTTGTCTAGGCAAATCCTTTTCTATGGCTACACCTTC

V gene: TRBV5-6
D gene: .
clone size: .
J gene: TRBJ2-1
CDR3 protein: CASSLPGPPNTEQFF
CDR3 DNA: TGTGCCAGCAGCTTGCCCGGCCCCCCAAATACTGAGCAGTTCTTC

V gene: TRBV11-2
D gene: .
clone size: .
J gene: TRBJ2-7
CDR3 protein: CASSVGHFNEQYF
CDR3 DNA: TGTGCCAGCAGCGTCGGACACTTCAACGAGCAGTACTTC

V gene: TRBV5-6
D gene: TRBD2
clone size: .
J gene: TRBJ2-5
CDR3 protein: CASTPATAGETQYF
CDR3 DNA: TGTGCCAGCACCCCGGCAACAGCGGGGGAGACCCAGTACTTC

V gene: TRBV6-9
D gene: .
clone size: .
J gene: TRBJ2-1
CDR3 protein: CASTDRDASYNEQFF
CDR3 DNA: TGTGCCAGCACCGACCGGGACGCCTCCTACAATGAGCAGTTCTTC

V gene: TRBV6-5
D gene: .
clone size: once
J gene: TRBJ1-3
CDR3 protein: CASSGPGGNTIYF
CDR3 DNA: TGTGCCAGCAGTGGCCCGGGGGGGAACACCATATATTTT

V gene: TRBV11-2
D gene: .
clone size: .
J gene: TRBJ2-7
CDR3 protein: CASSLVVRGFYEQYF
CDR3 DNA: TGTGCCAGCAGCTTAGTGGTCCGCGGATTCTACGAGCAGTACTTC

V gene: TRBV19
D gene: .
clone size: .
J gene: TRBJ1-5
CDR3 protein: CASSTGTGNQPQHF
CDR3 DNA: TGTGCCAGTAGTACCGGGACTGGCAATCAGCCCCAGCATTTT

V gene: TRBV19
D gene: TRBD1
clone size: .
J gene: TRBJ1-1
CDR3 protein: CASSIGTGANTEAFF
CDR3 DNA: TGTGCCAGTAGTATCGGGACAGGCGCGAACACTGAAGCTTTCTTT

V gene: TRBV18
D gene: TRBD2
clone size: once
J gene: TRBJ2-2
CDR3 protein: CASSPSRASGTTGELFF
CDR3 DNA: TGTGCCAGCTCACCTTCCCGGGCTAGCGGGACCACCGGGGAGCTGTTTTTT

V gene: TRBV5-5
D gene: TRBD1
clone size: .
J gene: TRBJ1-1
CDR3 protein: CASSTETGKFTEAFF
CDR3 DNA: TGTGCCAGCAGCACCGAGACAGGGAAGTTCACTGAAGCTTTCTTT

V gene: TRBV4-1
D gene: .
clone size: .
J gene: TRBJ2-7
CDR3 protein: CASSQDRHPSYEQYF
CDR3 DNA: TGCGCCAGCAGCCAAGATCGGCACCCCTCCTACGAGCAGTACTTC

V gene: TRBV4-1
D gene: TRBD1
clone size: .
J gene: TRBJ2-3
CDR3 protein: CASSLVGTGKRTDTQYF
CDR3 DNA: TGCGCCAGCAGCCTCGTTGGGACAGGGAAAAGAACAGATACGCAGTATTTT

V gene: TRBV19
D gene: .
clone size: .
J gene: TRBJ2-1
CDR3 protein: CASSGGGSYNEQFF
CDR3 DNA: TGTGCCTCCTCGGGGGGCGGCTCCTACAATGAGCAGTTCTTC

V gene: TRBV6-6
D gene: TRBD1
clone size: once
J gene: TRBJ2-1
CDR3 protein: CASSSGQGSNEQFF
CDR3 DNA: TGTGCCAGCAGTTCAGGACAGGGAAGCAATGAGCAGTTCTTC

V gene: TRBV5-5
D gene: TRBD1
clone size: .
J gene: TRBJ1-2
CDR3 protein: CASSWTGGYGYTF
CDR3 DNA: TGTGCCAGCAGCTGGACAGGGGGATATGGCTACACCTTC

V gene: TRBV19
D gene: .
clone size: .
J gene: TRBJ2-1
CDR3 protein: CASSIGPSSYNEQFF
CDR3 DNA: TGTGCCAGTAGTATCGGTCCGAGCTCCTACAATGAGCAGTTCTTC

V gene: TRBV5-1
D gene: .
clone size: medium-sized
J gene: TRBJ2-1
CDR3 protein: CASFSSYLGNEQFF
CDR3 DNA: TGCGCCAGCTTCTCTAGCTACCTAGGGAATGAGCAGTTCTTC

V gene: TRBV13
D gene: TRBD2
clone size: .
J gene: TRBJ2-7
CDR3 protein: CASSQSTSGPTYEQYF
CDR3 DNA: TGTGCCAGCAGCCAGTCTACTAGCGGCCCCACCTACGAGCAGTACTTC

V gene: TRBV10-3
D gene: .
clone size: few
J gene: TRBJ2-5
CDR3 protein: CAISGLGETQYF
CDR3 DNA: TGTGCCATCAGTGGACTAGGGGAGACCCAGTACTTC

V gene: TRBV6-5
D gene: TRBD1
clone size: .
J gene: TRBJ1-1
CDR3 protein: CASSLQGRGFTEAFF
CDR3 DNA: TGTGCCAGCAGCCTACAGGGGCGGGGGTTCACTGAAGCTTTCTTT

V gene: TRBV29-1
D gene: .
clone size: .
J gene: TRBJ2-1
CDR3 protein: CSVVVGEHNEQFF
CDR3 DNA: TGCAGCGTTGTTGTGGGAGAACACAATGAGCAGTTCTTC